This T cell receptor beta chain was sequenced in a study of Graves' ophthalmopathy and Graves' hyperthyroidism. Whole-study context: Pretreatment peripheral blood was obtained at initial diagnosis.

Investigators amplified TCR beta CDR3 regions from RNA transcripts. First-round RT-PCR employed HTBI primers, with a second-round multiplex PCR after it. TCRdb fed the multiplex PCR reads into MiXCR, producing one record per CDR3 protein. Of 620,000 or so distinct CDR3 sequences in the sample, roughly 20% are singletons; the top ten hold approximately 7%. Additional autoimmune diseases, uncontrolled infections, pregnancy or lactation disqualified patients. The CDR3 sequence is 18 residues long. Germline values: CDR1 SGHAT, CDR2 FQNNGV. V lost 0 bases to trimming and J lost 5 bases, with 22 bases between them.

The source is a woman between 18 and 29 years old with stable Graves' hyperthyroidism. Some clones in this sample may be carry-over from other donors' samples. V gene TRBV11-2 combines with J gene TRBJ2-5; D is uncertain. The sequencing sample was made of peripheral blood. This CDR3 is CASSLDPVYGPAEETQYF. CDR3 sequence (DNA): TGTGCCAGCAGCTTAGATCCCGTCTACGGCCCCGCGGAGGAGACCCAGTACTTC.